One sample yielded the 2 T cell receptor beta chains listed below, sequenced in a study of early stage breast cancer tumors. Data came from immunoSEQ multiplex PCR; TCRdb stores just in-frame clones and leaves some out. The sample consists of about 50,000 clones, roughly 80% of them appearing once. Sequencing was done on a sample of blood. Receptor source: a person under 45 with breast cancer.

The genes are TRBV19 and TRBJ1-4; TRBD1 is a possible D gene (6 bases). V was trimmed by 7 bases and J by 3 bases, leaving 15 bases between them. This CDR3 has 15 amino acids. CDR1 and CDR2 (germline): LNHDA, SQIVND (reference sequence). The CDR3 loop reads CASTQGGLANEKLFF. The CDR3 coding sequence is TGTGCCAGTACCCAAGGGGGGCTGGCTAATGAAAAACTGTTTTTT.

The CDR3, as DNA: TGTGCCAGCAGTTACACACTTGGGAAAGGGGATGAGCAGTTCTTC. Amino acids: CASSYTLGKGDEQFF. This chain links TRBV6-5 with TRBJ2-1; TRBD1 might be the D (5 bases). V was shortened by 2 bases and J by 8 bases, with 16 bases between the two germline ends. The CDR3 is 15 amino acids. Germline lookup yields CDR1 MNHEY and CDR2 SVGAGI.